The clone carrying this T cell receptor beta chain was counted between two and nine times. Germline assignment: CDR1 ENHRY and CDR2 SYGVKD. V lost 0 bases and J lost 0, with 15 bases in between. This CDR3 spans 18 amino acids. The data stem from a study of blood T cell repertoires in COVID-19. About the research overall: Italy, Spain and the United States were the sources of the convalescent and acute COVID-19 samples. Nucleic acid was either cDNA or gDNA, and it came from T cells, B-cell-depleted T cells, or PBMCs.

Source study methods: The assay estimated nucleated cells by amplifying reference gene primers. This table comes from immunoSEQ multiplex PCR, and its TCRdb copy is limited to in-frame clones, with some not included. Clonal size and the V and J genes are those of that table, whereas D and trimming came from the DNA. The sample shows 90,000 to 130,000 clones, 88% of them seen only once. This chain connects TRBV10-3 to TRBJ2-1, with a weak D call TRBD2 (6 bases). This receptor was taken from a human donor in a cohort sampled during active COVID-19. The sequenced sample was peripheral blood. In DNA, the CDR3 is TGTGCCATCAGTGAGTCGAGTAGTAGCGGCGGCTCCTACAATGAGCAGTTCTTC. Amino acid sequence: CAISESSSSGGSYNEQFF.